The subject of this entry is one TCR beta chain. Its antigen is unidentified. Unmatched junction bases numbered 14, after V lost 6 bases and J lost 5 bases. This CDR3 region has 17 residues. The germline CDR1 and CDR2 sequences are SNHLY and FYNNEI. This sample was included in a study of blood T cells in healthy people across ages. Findings and caveats of the study: It was not known whether donors were CMV positive (a possible confounder of expanded clonotype changes). Older age coincided with a roughly linear decline in TCR beta diversity per million T cells. Diversity was higher, and naive CD4+ cells more numerous, in long-lived donors than in aged donors.

Primed by a sample-barcoded 5' primer and a J-beta primer mix, a second PCR proceeded for roughly 6 to 12 cycles. From the 5' RACE reads, TCRdb called clonotypes with MiXCR, one entry per CDR3 protein. This sample has 850,000 to 1,300,000 distinct CDR3 sequences; roughly 45% occur once, and the top ten carry approximately 17%. Isolation per sample recovered at least 6 million PBMCs. The sample was blood. The chain recombines TRBV2 with TRBJ2-3; 10 nucleotides agree with TRBD2. The origin of this receptor is a woman aged 55-70 years in good health. The CDR3 spells CASSVLISGRAIDTQYF. Here the CDR3 DNA reads TGTGCCAGCAGCGTGCTCATCAGCGGGAGGGCCATAGATACGCAGTATTTT.